A selection of T cell receptor beta chains follows, all from one sample in a study of T cell repertoires in cytomegalovirus infection. A single record per CDR3 protein comes from TCRdb applying MiXCR to the reads. The table has 640,000 or so distinct CDR3 sequences, around 30% seen once; the top ten hold 15% to 20%. These receptors' antigens are unknown. This specimen was cultured PBMCs, taken from culture after CMV antigen stimulation. Receptors were obtained from a human donor in good health (CMV status not recorded). Some clones in this sample may be carry-over from other donors' samples. CDR3s include the opening cysteine and the closing phenylalanine or tryptophan. The order of the fields is clone size, V gene, D gene, J gene, CDR3 protein, CDR3 DNA. A D gene is named only where the DNA matches it firmly. Rows may omit the clone size; those that give it use once, few, many or a size class.

size: NA; V: TRBV20-1; D: TRBD1; J: TRBJ2-3; CDR3: CSAGGTGKGTDTQYF; DNA: TGCAGTGCTGGGGGGACAGGGAAAGGGACAGATACGCAGTATTTT
size: NA; V: TRBV27; D: NA; J: TRBJ1-5; CDR3: CASAPLGLPQHF; DNA: TGTGCCAGCGCTCCCTTGGGTCTGCCCCAGCATTTT
size: few; V: TRBV28; D: NA; J: TRBJ2-5; CDR3: CASSSGTLETQYF; DNA: TGTGCCAGCAGTTCCGGGACATTAGAGACCCAGTACTTC
size: few; V: TRBV19; D: NA; J: TRBJ1-5; CDR3: CASTPQAYSNQPQHF; DNA: TGTGCCAGTACCCCTCAGGCTTATAGCAATCAGCCCCAGCATTTT
size: NA; V: TRBV19; D: NA; J: TRBJ1-5; CDR3: CASSMGRVNQPQHF; DNA: TGTGCCAGTAGTATGGGCAGGGTCAATCAGCCCCAGCATTTT
size: NA; V: TRBV28; D: NA; J: TRBJ1-4; CDR3: CASRISNEKLFF; DNA: TGTGCCAGCAGGATCTCTAATGAAAAACTGTTTTTT
size: NA; V: TRBV20-1; D: TRBD1; J: TRBJ1-4; CDR3: CSAVDRANEKLFF; DNA: TGCAGTGCTGTGGACAGGGCTAATGAAAAACTGTTTTTT
size: many; V: TRBV7-8; D: TRBD1; J: TRBJ1-6; CDR3: CASSPGTESSYNSPLHF; DNA: TGTGCCAGCAGCCCAGGGACAGAGAGCTCCTATAATTCACCCCTCCACTTT
size: few; V: TRBV12-3/TRBV12-4; D: NA; J: TRBJ1-3; CDR3: CASRSTNTIYF; DNA: TGTGCCAGCAGGTCGACCAACACCATATATTTT
size: NA; V: TRBV12-3/TRBV12-4; D: NA; J: TRBJ1-1; CDR3: CASSTGMYTEAFF; DNA: TGTGCCAGCAGTACAGGGATGTACACTGAAGCTTTCTTT
size: many; V: TRBV7-2; D: NA; J: TRBJ1-5; CDR3: CASSRGERQPQHF; DNA: TGTGCCAGCAGTCGGGGGGAGCGACAGCCCCAGCATTTT
size: NA; V: TRBV20-1; D: NA; J: TRBJ2-5; CDR3: CSASGDQGRQETQYF; DNA: TGCAGTGCTAGCGGAGACCAGGGGCGGCAAGAGACCCAGTACTTC
size: NA; V: TRBV10-3; D: TRBD1; J: TRBJ1-6; CDR3: CAIRPGQGYSPLHF; DNA: TGTGCCATCAGGCCCGGACAGGGGTATTCACCCCTCCACTTT
size: many; V: TRBV7-2; D: NA; J: TRBJ2-2; CDR3: CASSPATGELFF; DNA: TGTGCCAGCAGCCCAGCGACCGGGGAGCTGTTTTTT
size: NA; V: TRBV6-2/TRBV6-3; D: NA; J: TRBJ1-5; CDR3: CASTLEGDSNQPQHF; DNA: TGTGCCAGCACATTAGAGGGTGATAGCAATCAGCCCCAGCATTTT
size: NA; V: TRBV6-1; D: NA; J: TRBJ1-1; CDR3: CASSELTTEAFF; DNA: TGTGCCAGCAGTGAACTTACCACTGAAGCTTTCTTT
size: NA; V: TRBV18; D: NA; J: TRBJ1-2; CDR3: CASSLQQTTNYGYTF; DNA: TGTGCCAGCTCACTGCAACAGACCACTAACTATGGCTACACCTTC
size: few; V: TRBV7-2; D: NA; J: TRBJ1-2; CDR3: CASSLIPGSYTF; DNA: TGTGCCAGCAGCTTAATTCCGGGTAGCTACACCTTC
size: NA; V: TRBV6-5; D: NA; J: TRBJ2-1; CDR3: CASRFTRDQMEFF; DNA: TGTGCCAGCAGATTCACCCGGGACCAAATGGAGTTCTTC
size: NA; V: TRBV7-2; D: NA; J: TRBJ2-1; CDR3: CASSFTVGGGEQFF; DNA: TGTGCCAGCAGCTTCACTGTGGGCGGCGGTGAGCAGTTCTTC